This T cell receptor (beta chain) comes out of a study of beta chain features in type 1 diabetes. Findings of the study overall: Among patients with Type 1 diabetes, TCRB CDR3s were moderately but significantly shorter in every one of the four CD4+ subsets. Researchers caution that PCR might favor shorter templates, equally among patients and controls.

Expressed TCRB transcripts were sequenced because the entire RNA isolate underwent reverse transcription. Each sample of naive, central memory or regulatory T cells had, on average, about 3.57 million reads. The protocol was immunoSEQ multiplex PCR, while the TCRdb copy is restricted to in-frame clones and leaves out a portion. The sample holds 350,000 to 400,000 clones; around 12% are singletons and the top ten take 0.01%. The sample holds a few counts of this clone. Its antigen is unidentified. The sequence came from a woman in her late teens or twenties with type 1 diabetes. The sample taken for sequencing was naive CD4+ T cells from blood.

Here the CDR3 DNA reads TGTGCCAGCAGCTCACCAGCGACAGGTCGGAACACTGAAGCTTTCTTT. Its protein product is CASSSPATGRNTEAFF. This sequence joins TRBV11-1 and TRBJ1-1; the D gene is possibly TRBD1 (6 bases). CDR1 SGHAT and CDR2 FQDESV come from the germline V gene (reference sequence). This CDR3 has 16 amino acids. V was cut by 4 bases and J by 1 base, with 16 bases left in between. The full variable domain, its missing parts supplied by reference TRBV11-1 and TRBJ1-1, is EAEVAQSPRYKITEKSQAVAFWCDPISGHATLYWYRQILGQGPELLVQFQDESVVDDSQLPKDRFSAERLKGVDSTLKIQPAELGDSAMYLCASSSPATGRNTEAFFGQGTRLTVV.